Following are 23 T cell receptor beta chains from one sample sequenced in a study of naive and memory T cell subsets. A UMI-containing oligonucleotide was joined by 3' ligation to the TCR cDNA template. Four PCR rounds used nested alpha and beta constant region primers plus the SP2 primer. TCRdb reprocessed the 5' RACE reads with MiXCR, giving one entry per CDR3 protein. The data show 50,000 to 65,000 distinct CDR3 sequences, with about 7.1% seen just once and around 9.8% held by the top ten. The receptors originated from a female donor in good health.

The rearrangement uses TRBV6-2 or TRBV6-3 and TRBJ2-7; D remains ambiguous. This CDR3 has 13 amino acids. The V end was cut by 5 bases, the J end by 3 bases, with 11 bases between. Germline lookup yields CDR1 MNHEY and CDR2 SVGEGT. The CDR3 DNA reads TGTGCCAGCAGTACGGTTGGGGACTACGAGCAGTACTTC. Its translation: CASSTVGDYEQYF.

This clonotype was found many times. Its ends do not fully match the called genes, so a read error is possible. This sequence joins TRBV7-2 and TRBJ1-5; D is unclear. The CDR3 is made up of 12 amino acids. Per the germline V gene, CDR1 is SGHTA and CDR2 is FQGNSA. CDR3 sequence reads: CASSLTYQPQLF. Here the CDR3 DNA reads TGTGCCAGCAGCCTCACATATCAGCCCCAGCTTTTT. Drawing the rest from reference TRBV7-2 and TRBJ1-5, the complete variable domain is GAGVSQSPSNKVTEKGKDVELRCDPISGHTALYWYRQSLGQGLEFLIYFQGNSAPDKSGLPSDRFSAERTGGSVSTLTIQRTQQEDSAVYLCASSLTYQPQLFGDGTRLSIL.

The chain's CDR3 is CASRASWAPQFF. The CDR3 DNA reads TGTGCCAGCAGAGCCTCATGGGCTCCGCAGTTCTTC. The chain recombines TRBV6-2 or TRBV6-3 with TRBJ2-1; D is unclear. Trimming removed 6 bases from V and 12 bases from J, with 15 bases in between. Per the germline V gene, CDR1 is MNHEY and CDR2 is SVGEGT. The CDR3 has 12 residues.

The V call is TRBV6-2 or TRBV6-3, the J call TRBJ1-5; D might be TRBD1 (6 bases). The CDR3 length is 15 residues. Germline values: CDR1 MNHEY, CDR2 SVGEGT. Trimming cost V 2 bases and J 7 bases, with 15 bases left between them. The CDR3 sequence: CASSYGRGAGQPQHF. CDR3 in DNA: TGTGCCAGCAGTTACGGAAGGGGGGCCGGGCAGCCCCAGCATTTT.

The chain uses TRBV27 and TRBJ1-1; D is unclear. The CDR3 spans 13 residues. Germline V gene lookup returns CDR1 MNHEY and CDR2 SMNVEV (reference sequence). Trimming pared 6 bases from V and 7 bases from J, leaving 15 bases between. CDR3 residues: CASSPREQDEAFF. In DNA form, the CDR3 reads TGTGCCAGCAGCCCCCGGGAGCAAGATGAAGCTTTCTTT.

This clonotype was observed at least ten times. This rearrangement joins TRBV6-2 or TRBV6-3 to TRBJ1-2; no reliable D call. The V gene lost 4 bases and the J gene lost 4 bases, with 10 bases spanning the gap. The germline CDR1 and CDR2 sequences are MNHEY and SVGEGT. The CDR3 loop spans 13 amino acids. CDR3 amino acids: CASSSGGFYGYTF. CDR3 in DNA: TGTGCCAGCAGTTCCGGCGGATTCTATGGCTACACCTTC.

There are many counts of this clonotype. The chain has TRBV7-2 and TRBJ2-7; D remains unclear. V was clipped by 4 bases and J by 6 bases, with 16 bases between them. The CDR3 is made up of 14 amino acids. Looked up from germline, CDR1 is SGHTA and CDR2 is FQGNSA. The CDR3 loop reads CASSSLFAPSEQYF. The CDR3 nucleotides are TGTGCCAGCAGCTCCCTTTTTGCCCCCTCCGAGCAGTACTTC.

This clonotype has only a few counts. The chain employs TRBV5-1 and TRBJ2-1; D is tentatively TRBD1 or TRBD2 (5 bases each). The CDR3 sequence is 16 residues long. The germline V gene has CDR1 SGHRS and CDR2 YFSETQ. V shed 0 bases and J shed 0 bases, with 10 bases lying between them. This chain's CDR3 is CASSLAAGSSYNEQFF. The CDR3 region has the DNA TGCGCCAGCAGCTTGGCGGCAGGGAGCTCCTACAATGAGCAGTTCTTC.

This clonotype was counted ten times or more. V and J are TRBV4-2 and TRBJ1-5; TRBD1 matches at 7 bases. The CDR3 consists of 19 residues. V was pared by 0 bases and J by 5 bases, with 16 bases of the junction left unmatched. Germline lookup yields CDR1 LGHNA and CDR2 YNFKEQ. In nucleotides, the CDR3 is TGTGCCAGCAGCCAAGATAGTAGGCAGGGGGTGCATAAAGATCAGCCCCAGCATTTT. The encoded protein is CASSQDSRQGVHKDQPQHF.

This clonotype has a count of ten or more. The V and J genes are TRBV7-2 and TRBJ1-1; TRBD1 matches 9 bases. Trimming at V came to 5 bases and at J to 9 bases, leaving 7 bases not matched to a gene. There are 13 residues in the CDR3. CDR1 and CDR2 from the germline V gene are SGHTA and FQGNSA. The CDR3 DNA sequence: TGTGCCAGCAGCATCGGGACAGGGTGGCAAGCTTTCTTT. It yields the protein CASSIGTGWQAFF.

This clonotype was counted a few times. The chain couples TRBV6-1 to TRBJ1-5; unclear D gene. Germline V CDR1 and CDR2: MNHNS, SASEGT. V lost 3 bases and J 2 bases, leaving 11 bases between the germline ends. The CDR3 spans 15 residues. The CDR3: CASSDGPNGNQPQHF. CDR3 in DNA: TGTGCCAGCAGTGATGGGCCAAACGGCAATCAGCCCCAGCATTTT.

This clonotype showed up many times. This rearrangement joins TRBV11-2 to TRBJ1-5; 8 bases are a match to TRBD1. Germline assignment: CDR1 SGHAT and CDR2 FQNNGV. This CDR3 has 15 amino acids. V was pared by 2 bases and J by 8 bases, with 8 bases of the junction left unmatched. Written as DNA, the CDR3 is TGTGCCAGCAGCTTAATTCAGGGGGCCTCAGAGCCCCAGCATTTT. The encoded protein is CASSLIQGASEPQHF.

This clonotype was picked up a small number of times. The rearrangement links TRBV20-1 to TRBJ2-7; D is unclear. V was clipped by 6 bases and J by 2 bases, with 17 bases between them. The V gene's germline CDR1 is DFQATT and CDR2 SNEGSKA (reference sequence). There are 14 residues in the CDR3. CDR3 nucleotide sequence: TGCAGTGCCACTGACACCTACTTACCCTACGAGCAGTACTTC. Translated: CSATDTYLPYEQYF.

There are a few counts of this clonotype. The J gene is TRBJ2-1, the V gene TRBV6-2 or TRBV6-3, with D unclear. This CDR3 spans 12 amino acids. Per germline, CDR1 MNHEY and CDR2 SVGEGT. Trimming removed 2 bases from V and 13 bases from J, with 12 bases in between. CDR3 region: CASSYGLDHQFF. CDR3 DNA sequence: TGTGCCAGCAGTTACGGGCTAGACCATCAGTTCTTC.

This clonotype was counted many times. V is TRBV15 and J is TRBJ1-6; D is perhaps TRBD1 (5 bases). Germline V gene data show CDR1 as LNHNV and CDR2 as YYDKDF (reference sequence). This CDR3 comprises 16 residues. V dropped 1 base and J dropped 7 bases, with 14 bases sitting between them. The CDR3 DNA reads TGTGCCACCAGCAGAGGGGGGGAGACAAGCAATTCACCCCTCCACTTT. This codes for CATSRGGETSNSPLHF.

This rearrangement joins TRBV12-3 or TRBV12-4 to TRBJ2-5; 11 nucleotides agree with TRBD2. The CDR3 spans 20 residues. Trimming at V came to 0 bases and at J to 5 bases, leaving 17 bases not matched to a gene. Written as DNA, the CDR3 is TGTGCCAGCAGTTTAGCGCTGGGTAGCGGGGGGGCCGAGAAGACGGAGACCCAGTACTTC. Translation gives CASSLALGSGGAEKTETQYF.

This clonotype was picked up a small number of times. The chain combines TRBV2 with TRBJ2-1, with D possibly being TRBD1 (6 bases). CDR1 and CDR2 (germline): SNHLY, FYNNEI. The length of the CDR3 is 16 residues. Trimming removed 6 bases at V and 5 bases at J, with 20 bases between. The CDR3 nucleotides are TGTGCCAGCAGATTAATGACAGGAGCACCTAACAATGAGCAGTTCTTC. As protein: CASRLMTGAPNNEQFF. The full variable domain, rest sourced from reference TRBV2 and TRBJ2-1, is EPEVTQTPSHQVTQMGQEVILRCVPISNHLYFYWYRQILGQKVEFLVSFYNNEISEKSEIFDDQFSVERPDGSNFTLKIRSTKLEDSAMYFCASRLMTGAPNNEQFFGPGTRLTVL.

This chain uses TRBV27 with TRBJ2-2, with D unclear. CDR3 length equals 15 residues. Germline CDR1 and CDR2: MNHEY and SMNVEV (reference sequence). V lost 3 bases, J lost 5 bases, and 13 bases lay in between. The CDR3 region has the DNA TGTGCCAGCAGTTTTGAGGCTTTGGGGACCGGGGAGCTGTTTTTT. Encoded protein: CASSFEALGTGELFF.

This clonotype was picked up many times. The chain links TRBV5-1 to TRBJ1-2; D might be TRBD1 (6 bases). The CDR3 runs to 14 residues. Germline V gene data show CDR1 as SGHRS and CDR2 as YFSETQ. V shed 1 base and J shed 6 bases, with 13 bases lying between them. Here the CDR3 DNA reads TGCGCCAGCAGCTTGAACAGGGCGCAACATGGCTACACCTTC. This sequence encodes CASSLNRAQHGYTF.

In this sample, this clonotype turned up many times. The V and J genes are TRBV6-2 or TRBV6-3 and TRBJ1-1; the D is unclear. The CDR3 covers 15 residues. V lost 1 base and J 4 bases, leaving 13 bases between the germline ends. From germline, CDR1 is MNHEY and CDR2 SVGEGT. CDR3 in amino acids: CASSYYPGVGTEAFF. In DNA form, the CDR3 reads TGTGCCAGCAGTTACTATCCGGGTGTTGGCACTGAAGCTTTCTTT.

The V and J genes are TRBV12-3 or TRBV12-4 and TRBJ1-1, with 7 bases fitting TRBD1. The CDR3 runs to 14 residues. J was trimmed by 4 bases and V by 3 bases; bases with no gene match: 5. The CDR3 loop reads CASSLTQGVTEAFF. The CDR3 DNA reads TGTGCCAGCAGTTTGACCCAGGGGGTCACTGAAGCTTTCTTT.

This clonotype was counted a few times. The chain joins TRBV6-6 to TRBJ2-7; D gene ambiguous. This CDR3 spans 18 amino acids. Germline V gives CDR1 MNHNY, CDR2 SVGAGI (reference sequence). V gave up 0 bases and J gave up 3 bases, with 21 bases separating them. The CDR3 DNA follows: TGTGCCAGCAGTTACTCGAAAACAGCCCCAGGTAGCTTCTACGAGCAGTACTTC. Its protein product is CASSYSKTAPGSFYEQYF.

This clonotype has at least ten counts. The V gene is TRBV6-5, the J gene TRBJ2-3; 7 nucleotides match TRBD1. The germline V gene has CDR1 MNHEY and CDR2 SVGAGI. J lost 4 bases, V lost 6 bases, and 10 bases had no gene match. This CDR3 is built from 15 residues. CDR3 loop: CASSLQGIRADTQYF. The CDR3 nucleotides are TGTGCCAGCAGCCTACAGGGGATAAGGGCAGATACGCAGTATTTT.